The text below deals with one T cell receptor beta chain. The sample is drawn from a study of T cells in localized non-small cell lung cancer. Germline CDR1 SGHTA, CDR2 FQGNSA. The CDR3 is 12 amino acids. Trimming removed 5 bases from V and 9 bases from J, with 11 bases in between. Measured with immunoSEQ multiplex PCR; TCRdb has only the in-frame clones, and not every one. The sample lists tens of thousands of clones, approximately 90% occurring once. Here the sequenced sample was peripheral blood, taken before any cancer treatment. The chain uses TRBV7-2 and TRBJ2-1, with TRBD2 as a possible D gene (5 bases). This sequence was found in a male donor older than 55 with stage III lung adenocarcinoma. CDR3 coding DNA: TGTGCCAGCAGCGACCAACGGGGTGAGCAGTTCTTC. Its translation: CASSDQRGEQFF.